Detailed here is one T cell receptor beta chain. The target antigen is unknown. Study-wide points: Tumor Treg TCRs overlapped most with tumor naive CD4+ cells.

CDR3 length equals 14 residues. The V end was cut by 6 bases, the J end by 6 bases, with 15 bases between. From germline, CDR1 is MDHEN and CDR2 SYDVKM. Semi-nested PCR with Nested Universal Primer A followed constant-region reverse priming of full-length variable regions. A single record per CDR3 protein comes from TCRdb applying MiXCR to the 5' RACE reads. The sample has 8,600 or so distinct CDR3 sequences; roughly 50% are singletons. Cells sorted as Tregs were CD4+, CD25+ and CD127-/low. The sequenced sample consisted of Tregs sorted from a lymph node. The V call is TRBV28, the J call TRBJ2-1; D not resolved. The sequence derives from a female donor with breast cancer. CDR3 region: CASRLGLLANEQFF. The CDR3 nucleotides read TGTGCCAGCAGGCTCGGCCTCTTGGCCAATGAGCAGTTCTTC. Supplemented by reference TRBV28 and TRBJ2-1, the full variable domain reads DVKVTQSSRYLVKRTGEKVFLECVQDMDHENMFWYRQDPGLGLRLIYFSYDVKMKEKGDIPEGYSVSREKKERFSLILESASTNQTSMYLCASRLGLLANEQFFGPGTRLTVL.